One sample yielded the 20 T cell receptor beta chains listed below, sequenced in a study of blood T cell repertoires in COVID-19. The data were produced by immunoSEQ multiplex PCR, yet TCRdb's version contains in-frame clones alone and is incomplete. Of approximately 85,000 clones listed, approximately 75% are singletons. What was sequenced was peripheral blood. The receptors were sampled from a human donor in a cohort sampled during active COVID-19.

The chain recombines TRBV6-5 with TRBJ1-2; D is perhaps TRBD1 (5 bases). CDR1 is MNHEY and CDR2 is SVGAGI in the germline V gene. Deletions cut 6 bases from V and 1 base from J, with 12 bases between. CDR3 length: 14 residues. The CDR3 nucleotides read TGTGCCAGCAGCCGATCGACAGTTAACTATGGCTACACCTTC. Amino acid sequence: CASSRSTVNYGYTF.

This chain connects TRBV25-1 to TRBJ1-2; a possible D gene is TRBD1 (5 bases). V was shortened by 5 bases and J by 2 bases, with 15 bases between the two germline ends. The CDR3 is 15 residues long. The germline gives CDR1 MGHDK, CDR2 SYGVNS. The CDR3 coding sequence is TGTGCCAGCAGTTATCGGGGGGGGACCAACTATGGCTACACCTTC. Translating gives CASSYRGGTNYGYTF.

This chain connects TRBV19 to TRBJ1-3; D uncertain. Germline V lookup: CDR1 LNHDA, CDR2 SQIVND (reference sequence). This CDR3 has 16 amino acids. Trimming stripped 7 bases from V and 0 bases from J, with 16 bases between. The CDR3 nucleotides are TGTGCCAGTAACTATGACTCAAGGATCTCTGGAAACACCATATATTTT. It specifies CASNYDSRISGNTIYF. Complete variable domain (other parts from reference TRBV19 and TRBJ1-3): DGGITQSPKYLFRKEGQNVTLSCEQNLNHDAMYWYRQDPGQGLRLIYYSQIVNDFQKGDIAEGYSVSREKKESFPLTVTSAQKNPTAFYLCASNYDSRISGNTIYFGEGSWLTVV.

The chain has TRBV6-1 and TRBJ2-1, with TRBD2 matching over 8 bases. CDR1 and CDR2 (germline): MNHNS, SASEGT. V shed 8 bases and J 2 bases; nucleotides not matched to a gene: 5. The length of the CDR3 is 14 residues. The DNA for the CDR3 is TGTGCCAGCGACCCGGGGGGGACCTACAATGAGCAGTTCTTC. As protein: CASDPGGTYNEQFF.

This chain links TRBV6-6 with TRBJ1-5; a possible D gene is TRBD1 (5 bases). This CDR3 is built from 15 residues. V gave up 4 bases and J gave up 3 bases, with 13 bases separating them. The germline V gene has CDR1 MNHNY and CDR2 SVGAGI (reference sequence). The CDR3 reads CASSFDAGINQPQHF. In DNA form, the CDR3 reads TGTGCCAGCAGTTTTGACGCAGGGATCAATCAGCCCCAGCATTTT.

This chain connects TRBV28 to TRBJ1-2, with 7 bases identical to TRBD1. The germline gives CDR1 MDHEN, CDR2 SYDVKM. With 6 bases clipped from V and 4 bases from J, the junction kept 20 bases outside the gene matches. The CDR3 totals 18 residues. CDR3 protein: CASRSPSDPGRDSYGYTF. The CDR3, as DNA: TGTGCCAGCAGATCACCTTCCGACCCCGGCCGGGACAGCTATGGCTACACCTTC.

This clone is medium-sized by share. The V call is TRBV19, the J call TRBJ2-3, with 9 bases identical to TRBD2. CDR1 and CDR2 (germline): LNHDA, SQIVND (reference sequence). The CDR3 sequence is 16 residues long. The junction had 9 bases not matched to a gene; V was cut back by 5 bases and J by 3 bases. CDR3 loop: CASSGLLAGSTDTQYF. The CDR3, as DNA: TGTGCCAGTAGTGGCTTGCTAGCGGGGTCGACAGATACGCAGTATTTT.

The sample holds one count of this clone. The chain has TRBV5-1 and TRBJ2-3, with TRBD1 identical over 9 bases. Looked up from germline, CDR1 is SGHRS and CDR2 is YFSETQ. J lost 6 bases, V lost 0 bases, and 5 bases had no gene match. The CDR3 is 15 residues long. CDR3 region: CASSLVGQGADTQYF. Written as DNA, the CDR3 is TGCGCCAGCAGCTTGGTGGGACAGGGTGCCGATACGCAGTATTTT.

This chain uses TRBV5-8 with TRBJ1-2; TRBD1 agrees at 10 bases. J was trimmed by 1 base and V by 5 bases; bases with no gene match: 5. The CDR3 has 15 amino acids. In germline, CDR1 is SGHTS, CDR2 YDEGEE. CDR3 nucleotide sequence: TGTGCCAGCAGAACCGGGACAGGGGATAACTATGGCTACACCTTC. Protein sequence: CASRTGTGDNYGYTF.

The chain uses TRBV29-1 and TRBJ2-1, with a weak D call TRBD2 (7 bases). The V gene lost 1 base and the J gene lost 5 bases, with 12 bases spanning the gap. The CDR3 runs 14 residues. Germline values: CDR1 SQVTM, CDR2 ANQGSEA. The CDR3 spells CSVEVPGGHNEQFF. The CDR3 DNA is TGCAGCGTTGAAGTCCCCGGGGGGCACAATGAGCAGTTCTTC.

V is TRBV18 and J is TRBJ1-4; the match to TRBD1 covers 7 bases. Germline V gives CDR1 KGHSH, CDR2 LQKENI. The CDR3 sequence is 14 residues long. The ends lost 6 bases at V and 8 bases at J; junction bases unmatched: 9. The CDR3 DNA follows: TGTGCCAGCTCTCAAGCAACAGGGGCCGAAAAACTGTTTTTT. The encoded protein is CASSQATGAEKLFF.

CDR3: CASSYSSGIPQETQYF. DNA of the CDR3: TGTGCCAGCAGTTACTCCTCGGGGATCCCCCAAGAGACCCAGTACTTC. The genes are TRBV6-5 and TRBJ2-5; D possibly corresponds to TRBD2 (5 bases). V dropped 0 bases and J dropped 1 base, with 12 bases sitting between them. Germline V gene data show CDR1 as MNHEY and CDR2 as SVGAGI. CDR3 size: 16 residues.

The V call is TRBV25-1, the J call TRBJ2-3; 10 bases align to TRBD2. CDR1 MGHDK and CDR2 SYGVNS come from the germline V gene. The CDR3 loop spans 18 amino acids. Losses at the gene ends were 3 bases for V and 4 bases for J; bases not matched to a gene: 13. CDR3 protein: CASSDSRAGGPFSDTQYF. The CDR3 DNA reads TGTGCCAGCAGTGACTCTCGAGCGGGGGGGCCCTTCTCAGATACGCAGTATTTT.

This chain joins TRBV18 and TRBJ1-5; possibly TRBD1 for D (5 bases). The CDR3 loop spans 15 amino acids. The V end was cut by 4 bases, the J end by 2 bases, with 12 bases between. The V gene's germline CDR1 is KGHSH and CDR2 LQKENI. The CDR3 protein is CASSLSQGGNQPQHF. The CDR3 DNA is TGTGCCAGCTCACTGTCTCAGGGTGGCAATCAGCCCCAGCATTTT.

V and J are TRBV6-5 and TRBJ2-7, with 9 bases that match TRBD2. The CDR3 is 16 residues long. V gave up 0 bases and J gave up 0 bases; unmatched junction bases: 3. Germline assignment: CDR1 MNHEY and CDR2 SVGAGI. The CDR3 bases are TGTGCCAGCAGTTACTCTCTAGCGGGGTCCTCCTACGAGCAGTACTTC. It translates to CASSYSLAGSSYEQYF.

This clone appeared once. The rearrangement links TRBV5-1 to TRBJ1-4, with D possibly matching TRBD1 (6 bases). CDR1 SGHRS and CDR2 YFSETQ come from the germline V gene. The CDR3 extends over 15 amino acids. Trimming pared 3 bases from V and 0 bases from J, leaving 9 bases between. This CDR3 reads CASSSTGATNEKLFF. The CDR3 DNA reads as TGCGCCAGCAGCTCGACAGGAGCAACTAATGAAAAACTGTTTTTT.

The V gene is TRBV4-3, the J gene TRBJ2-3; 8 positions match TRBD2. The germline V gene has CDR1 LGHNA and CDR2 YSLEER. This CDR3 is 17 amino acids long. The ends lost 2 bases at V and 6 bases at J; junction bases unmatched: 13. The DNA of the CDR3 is TGCGCCAGCAGCCAATGGGGGGACGGGGGCGGGGGGGATACGCAGTATTTT. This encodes CASSQWGDGGGGDTQYF.

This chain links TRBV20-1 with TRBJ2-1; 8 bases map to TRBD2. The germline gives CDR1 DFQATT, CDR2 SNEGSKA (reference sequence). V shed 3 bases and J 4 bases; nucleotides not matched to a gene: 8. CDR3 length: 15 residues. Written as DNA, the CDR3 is TGCAGTGCTAGTCGGGGGGGCCCCGGGTACAATGAGCAGTTCTTC. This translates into CSASRGGPGYNEQFF.

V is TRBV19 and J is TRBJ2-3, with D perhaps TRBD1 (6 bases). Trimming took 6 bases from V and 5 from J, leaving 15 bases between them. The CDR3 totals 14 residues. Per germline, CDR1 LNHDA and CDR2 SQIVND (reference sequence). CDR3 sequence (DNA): TGTGCCAGTAGAGCAGCAGGGGAACGAGATACGCAGTATTTT. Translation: CASRAAGERDTQYF.

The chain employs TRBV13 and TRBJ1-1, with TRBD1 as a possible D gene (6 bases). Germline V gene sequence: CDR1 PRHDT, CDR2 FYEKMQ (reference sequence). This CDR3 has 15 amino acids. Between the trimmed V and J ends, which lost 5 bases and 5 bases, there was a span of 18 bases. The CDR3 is CASSAGMGGQTEAFF. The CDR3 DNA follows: TGTGCCAGCAGCGCCGGTATGGGCGGACAGACTGAAGCTTTCTTT. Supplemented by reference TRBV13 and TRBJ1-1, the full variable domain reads AAGVIQSPRHLIKEKRETATLKCYPIPRHDTVYWYQQGPGQDPQFLISFYEKMQSDKGSIPDRFSAQQFSDYHSELNMSSLELGDSALYFCASSAGMGGQTEAFFGQGTRLTVV.